Following are 15 T cell receptor beta chains from one sample sequenced in a study of pediatric ulcerative colitis. Measured with immunoSEQ multiplex PCR; TCRdb has only the in-frame clones, and not every one. This sample has 55,000 to 80,000 clones, with over 70% found just once. Sample: blood. These TCRs come from a boy between 10 and 17 years old with moderate ulcerative colitis.

The rearrangement links TRBV11-2 to TRBJ1-1; 8 nucleotides line up with TRBD1. V shed 4 bases, J shed 7 bases, and the junction held 8 bases outside the gene matches. The CDR3 consists of 14 residues. Germline V CDR1 and CDR2: SGHAT, FQNNGV. CDR3 loop: CASSWLRGHGEAFF. DNA for the CDR3: TGTGCCAGCAGCTGGCTCAGGGGGCATGGTGAAGCTTTCTTT. Combining the CDR3 with reference TRBV11-2 and TRBJ1-1 gives the whole variable domain EAGVAQSPRYKIIEKRQSVAFWCNPISGHATLYWYQQILGQGPKLLIQFQNNGVVDDSQLPKDRFSAERLKGVDSTLKIQPAKLEDSAVYLCASSWLRGHGEAFFGQGTRLTVV.

This clone occurred once. This chain joins TRBV19 and TRBJ2-7; D could derive from TRBD1 or TRBD2 (5 bases each). With 4 bases removed from V and 3 bases from J, the gap between germline ends came to 13 bases. This CDR3 is built from 14 residues. Germline values: CDR1 LNHDA, CDR2 SQIVND (reference sequence). The CDR3 here is CASSTGTVNYEQYF. CDR3 sequence (DNA): TGTGCCAGTAGTACCGGGACGGTGAACTACGAGCAGTACTTC.

The rearrangement joins TRBV27 to TRBJ2-6; D is perhaps TRBD1 (6 bases). Looked up from germline, CDR1 is MNHEY and CDR2 is SMNVEV (reference sequence). This CDR3 has 18 amino acids. V lost 3 bases and J 0 bases, leaving 15 bases between the germline ends. CDR3 coding DNA: TGTGCCAGCAGTTTGTATGGGGGCCGGGACTCTGGGGCCAACGTCCTGACTTTC. It yields the protein CASSLYGGRDSGANVLTF. Full variable domain (rest looked up from reference TRBV27 and TRBJ2-6): EAQVTQNPRYLITVTGKKLTVTCSQNMNHEYMSWYRQDPGLGLRQIYYSMNVEVTDKGDVPEGYKVSRKEKRNFPLILESPSPNQTSLYFCASSLYGGRDSGANVLTFGAGSRLTVL.

The chain recombines TRBV7-2 with TRBJ2-7, with 12 bases fitting TRBD2. V lost 6 bases, J lost 6 bases, and 6 bases stayed unmatched. This CDR3 spans 14 amino acids. Germline CDR1 reads SGHTA; CDR2 reads FQGNSA. CDR3 residues: CASRSSGGAVEQYF. The DNA for the CDR3 is TGTGCCAGCAGGTCTAGCGGGGGGGCCGTCGAGCAGTACTTC. Full variable domain (outside the CDR3, taken from reference TRBV7-2 and TRBJ2-7): GAGVSQSPSNKVTEKGKDVELRCDPISGHTALYWYRQSLGQGLEFLIYFQGNSAPDKSGLPSDRFSAERTGGSVSTLTIQRTQQEDSAVYLCASRSSGGAVEQYFGPGTRLTVT.

The V and J genes are TRBV27 and TRBJ2-2; the D gene is possibly TRBD1 (5 bases). Germline V CDR1 and CDR2: MNHEY, SMNVEV (reference sequence). The CDR3 is 15 amino acids. The V and J ends lost 2 bases and 5 bases respectively, with 12 bases between them. DNA of the CDR3: TGTGCCAGCAGTTTAGCCCGACAGAGGACCGGGGAGCTGTTTTTT. Amino acid sequence: CASSLARQRTGELFF.

This clone has more than one count but fewer than ten. V gene TRBV5-1 combines with J gene TRBJ1-1; D remains unclear. CDR3 length: 12 residues. V was clipped by 4 bases and J by 8 bases, with 12 bases between them. Germline V gene data show CDR1 as SGHRS and CDR2 as YFSETQ. The CDR3 DNA follows: TGCGCCAGCAGCGCTTACGGCAGGGAAGCTTTCTTT. This codes for CASSAYGREAFF.

The chain combines TRBV5-4 with TRBJ2-7, with D possibly being TRBD1 (5 bases). Trimming left V 2 bases short and J 6 bases short, with 15 bases between. Germline CDR1 is SGHNT and CDR2 is YYREEE (reference sequence). CDR3 length: 14 amino acids. In nucleotides, the CDR3 is TGTGCCAGCAGCTTTAGTTCCCAGGGCATCGAGCAGTACTTC. It translates to CASSFSSQGIEQYF. Full variable domain (missing parts from reference TRBV5-4 and TRBJ2-7): ETGVTQSPTHLIKTRGQQVTLRCSSQSGHNTVSWYQQALGQGPQFIFQYYREEENGRGNFPPRFSGLQFPNYSSELNVNALELDDSALYLCASSFSSQGIEQYFGPGTRLTVT.

The gene calls are TRBV9 and TRBJ2-1; D not resolved. CDR1 SGDLS and CDR2 YYNGEE come from the germline V gene. The CDR3 has 13 residues. The germline V and J ends were trimmed by 0 bases and 6 bases, with 7 bases remaining between them. CDR3 in amino acids: CASSVVHSNEQFF. CDR3 in DNA: TGTGCCAGCAGCGTAGTACACAGCAATGAGCAGTTCTTC.

The V and J genes are TRBV7-2 and TRBJ2-5, with a possible D match to TRBD2 (6 bases). The CDR3 runs 14 residues. The V end was cut by 0 bases, the J end by 5 bases, with 10 bases between. Germline CDR1 SGHTA, CDR2 FQGNSA. The CDR3 bases are TGTGCCAGCAGCTTAGCGGGAGGCAGGGAGACCCAGTACTTC. Translated, it gives CASSLAGGRETQYF. Full variable domain (rest looked up from reference TRBV7-2 and TRBJ2-5): GAGVSQSPSNKVTEKGKDVELRCDPISGHTALYWYRQSLGQGLEFLIYFQGNSAPDKSGLPSDRFSAERTGGSVSTLTIQRTQQEDSAVYLCASSLAGGRETQYFGPGTRLLVL.

The V call is TRBV7-9, the J call TRBJ2-2; possibly TRBD2 for D (5 bases). Deletions cut 1 base from V and 5 bases from J, with 20 bases between. The CDR3 runs to 18 residues. Germline CDR1 is SEHNR and CDR2 is FQNEAQ (reference sequence). The CDR3 region is CASSLERSRAMGTGELFF. In DNA, the CDR3 is TGTGCCAGCAGCTTAGAAAGGTCGAGGGCCATGGGGACCGGGGAGCTGTTTTTT. The full variable domain, completed using reference TRBV7-9 and TRBJ2-2, is DTGVSQNPRHKITKRGQNVTFRCDPISEHNRLYWYRQTLGQGPEFLTYFQNEAQLEKSRLLSDRFSAERPKGSFSTLEIQRTEQGDSAMYLCASSLERSRAMGTGELFFGEGSRLTVL.

This clone has just a few counts. The V gene is TRBV2, the J gene TRBJ2-3, with D tentatively TRBD1 or TRBD2 (5 bases each). Germline V gene lookup returns CDR1 SNHLY and CDR2 FYNNEI. V was clipped by 6 bases and J by 2 bases, with 15 bases between them. The CDR3 is made up of 15 amino acids. The CDR3 bases are TGTGCCAGCAGGCACCGGGGCACCCTCACAGATACGCAGTATTTT. As protein: CASRHRGTLTDTQYF. The variable domain in full, completed from reference TRBV2 and TRBJ2-3, reads EPEVTQTPSHQVTQMGQEVILRCVPISNHLYFYWYRQILGQKVEFLVSFYNNEISEKSEIFDDQFSVERPDGSNFTLKIRSTKLEDSAMYFCASRHRGTLTDTQYFGPGTRLTVL.

The chain employs TRBV14 and TRBJ2-7, with 8 bases identical to TRBD2. The CDR3 extends over 15 amino acids. CDR1 and CDR2 from the germline V gene are SGHDN and FVKESK. Unmatched junction bases numbered 8, after V lost 4 bases and J lost 3 bases. This CDR3 is CASSPMGLAGYEQYF. The CDR3 bases are TGTGCCAGCAGCCCAATGGGGCTAGCGGGCTACGAGCAGTACTTC.

This clone was seen once. V and J are TRBV19 and TRBJ2-3, with 9 bases fitting TRBD1. Germline-derived CDR1 and CDR2 are LNHDA and SQIVND (reference sequence). The trim removed 6 bases at V and 6 bases at J, leaving 10 bases unmatched. CDR3 length: 15 amino acids. CDR3 residues: CASRTPGQGRDTQYF. CDR3 DNA: TGTGCCAGTAGGACCCCGGGACAGGGACGGGATACGCAGTATTTT.

This clone was counted a few times. V is TRBV7-3 and J is TRBJ2-1; D is possibly TRBD2 (6 bases). The CDR3 sequence is 15 residues long. Deletions cut 2 bases from V and 0 bases from J, with 8 bases between. The germline V gene encodes CDR1 SGHTA and CDR2 FQGTGA. The DNA for the CDR3 is TGTGCCAGCAGCTTAGTGGGGGGCTCCTACAATGAGCAGTTCTTC. It is translated as CASSLVGGSYNEQFF.

This rearrangement joins TRBV11-2 to TRBJ1-3; 10 bases are a match to TRBD1. The CDR3 length is 17 residues. Per the germline V gene, CDR1 is SGHAT and CDR2 is FQNNGV. V gave up 6 bases and J gave up 5 bases; unmatched junction bases: 13. The CDR3 DNA follows: TGTGCCAGCAGAACAATATCCGGGACAGGGGATAGAAACACCATATATTTT. It translates to CASRTISGTGDRNTIYF.